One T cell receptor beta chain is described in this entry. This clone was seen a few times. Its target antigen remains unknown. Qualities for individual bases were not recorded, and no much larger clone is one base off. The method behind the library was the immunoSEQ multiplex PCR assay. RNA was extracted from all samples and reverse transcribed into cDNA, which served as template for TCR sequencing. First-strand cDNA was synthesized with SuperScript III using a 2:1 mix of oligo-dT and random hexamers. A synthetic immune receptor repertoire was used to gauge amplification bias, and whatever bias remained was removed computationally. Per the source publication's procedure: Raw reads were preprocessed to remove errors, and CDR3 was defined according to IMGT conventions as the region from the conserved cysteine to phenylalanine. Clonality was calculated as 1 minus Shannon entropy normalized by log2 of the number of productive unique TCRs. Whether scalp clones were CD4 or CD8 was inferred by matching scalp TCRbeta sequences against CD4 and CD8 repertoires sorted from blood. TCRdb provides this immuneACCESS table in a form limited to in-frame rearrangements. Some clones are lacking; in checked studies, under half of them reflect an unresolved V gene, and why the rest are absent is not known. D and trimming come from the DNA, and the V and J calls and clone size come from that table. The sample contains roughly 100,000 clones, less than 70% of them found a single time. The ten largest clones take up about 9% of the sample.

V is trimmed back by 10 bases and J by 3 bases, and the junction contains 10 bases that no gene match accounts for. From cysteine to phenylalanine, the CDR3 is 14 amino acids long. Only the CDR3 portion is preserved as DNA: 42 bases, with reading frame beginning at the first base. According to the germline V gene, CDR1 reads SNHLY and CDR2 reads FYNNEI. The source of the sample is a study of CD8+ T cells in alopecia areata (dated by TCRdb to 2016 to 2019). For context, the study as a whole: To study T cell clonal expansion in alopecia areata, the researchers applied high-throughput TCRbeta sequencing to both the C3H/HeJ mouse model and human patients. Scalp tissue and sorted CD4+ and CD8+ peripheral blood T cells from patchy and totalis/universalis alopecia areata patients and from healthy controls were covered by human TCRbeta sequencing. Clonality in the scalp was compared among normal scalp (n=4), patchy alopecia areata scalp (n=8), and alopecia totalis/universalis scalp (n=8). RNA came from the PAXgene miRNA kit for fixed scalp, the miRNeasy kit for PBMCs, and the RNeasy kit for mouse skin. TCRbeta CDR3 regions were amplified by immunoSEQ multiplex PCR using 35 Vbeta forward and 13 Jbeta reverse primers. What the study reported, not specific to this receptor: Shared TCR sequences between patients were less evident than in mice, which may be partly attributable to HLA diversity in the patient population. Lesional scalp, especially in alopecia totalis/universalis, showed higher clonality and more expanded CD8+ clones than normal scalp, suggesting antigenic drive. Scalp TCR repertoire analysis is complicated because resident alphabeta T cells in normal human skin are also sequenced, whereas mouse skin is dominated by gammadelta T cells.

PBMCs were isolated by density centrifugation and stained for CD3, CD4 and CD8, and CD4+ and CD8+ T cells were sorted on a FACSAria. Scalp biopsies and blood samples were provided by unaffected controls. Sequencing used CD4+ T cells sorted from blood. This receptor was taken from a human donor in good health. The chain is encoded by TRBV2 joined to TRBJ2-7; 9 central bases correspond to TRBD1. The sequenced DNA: TGTGCCATCTCGAGGGAGACAGGGGGCTACGAGCAGTACTTC. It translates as CAISRETGGYEQYF.